Given below is one T cell receptor beta chain in context. The antigen it recognizes is unknown. No quality values exist for individual bases; no much larger clone is one base distant. The CDR3 goes from the cysteine to the phenylalanine over 14 residues. Only the CDR3 DNA is retained, 42 bases long and in frame from the first base. As encoded in the germline V gene (reference sequence), CDR1 is PRHDT while CDR2 is FYEKMQ. Deletion took 3 bases off V and 4 bases off J, with a span of 11 bases between the germline ends. CD8 naive samples consisted of CD45RO-negative cells that were positively selected for CCR7, yielding a CD45RA+CCR7+ population without TemRA cells. The donors were healthy, HIV-negative adults with no recently reported acute infections or vaccinations. Every donor was a Caucasian adult living in Nashville, Tennessee, USA. Blood was obtained by leukapheresis, after which PBMCs were separated by Ficoll-Histopaque density gradient centrifugation and cryopreserved in liquid nitrogen vapor phase. Purity and quantity of every magnetically sorted T cell population were checked by analytical flow cytometry. Genomic DNA was isolated from each sorted fraction and quantified by UV absorbance on a Nanodrop 2000c.

The record originates from a study of shared clonotypes between healthy human individuals (dated by TCRdb to between 2020 and 2021). Context from the whole study: The cohort included three men and a couple of women between 18 and 49 years of age. To estimate repertoire size and how much clonotypes are shared between individuals, the study performed deep sequencing of blood TCR repertoires from 4 to 6 healthy adults. To increase sequencing depth and limit assay-specific biases, different laboratories used diverse techniques to prepare libraries and sequence TCR repertoires. Between about 0.8 and 9.5 billion PBMCs per donor were obtained by leukapheresis. For each donor, CD4 naive and CD4 memory were each run on three plates, CD8 naive on two plates, and CD8 memory on one plate.

Using the deep immunoSEQ assay, TCR CDR3 regions were amplified from genomic DNA by multiplex PCR. Extracted genomic DNA from each cell subset was spread evenly across all wells of several immunoSEQ 96-well plates, with each plate serving as a replicate. For sorted subsets, around 200 ng genomic DNA, equal to tens of thousands of T cell genomes, was loaded into each replicate PCR. The purified libraries were quantified using a Qubit 3.0 fluorometer, sized with a Bioanalyzer 2100, and then quantified again using the KAPA Library Quantification kit. A separate single-read 150-cycle Illumina NextSeq 550 flow cell was used to sequence each immunoSEQ 96-well plate. Regarding the original processing steps: The immunoSEQ output contained only junctional sequences without quality scores, so filtering could not match that applied to full-length reads. To assign V/J genes and CDR3, sequences were annotated against IMGT germline references using PyIR, a Python wrapper for IgBLAST v1.9. Reads with weak V/J assignments (E-value above 1e-6), missing CDR3, stop codons, out-of-frame junctions, or ambiguous translated residues were removed. A V3J clonotype was defined by an identical inferred V gene, J gene, and CDR3 amino acid sequence. The percentage overlap between two repertoires was calculated by dividing the number of shared unique clonotypes by the size of the smaller repertoire. Repertoire richness was assessed with RTK rarefaction, the Chao1 estimator, and Recon v2.1 estimates of unobserved clonotypes. OLGA was used to compute generation probabilities for all TCRbeta clonotypes that the gDNA method yielded from a few donors. TCRdb limited this immuneACCESS table to in-frame rearrangements with V and J called. A share of clones is missing; checked studies link under half to unresolved V genes, and the rest is unexplained. V and J calls plus clone size are reproduced from that table; the DNA served to infer D and trimming. This sample comprises 760,000 or so clones, around 96% of them detected only once. Around 0.21% of the sample comes from the top ten.

Beyond this particular receptor, the publication reports: Pairwise subsampling indicated that sequencing depth was expected to affect the degree of clonotype sharing among donors. Higher generation probabilities were observed for clonotypes shared by all four sorted-subset donors than for non-shared clonotypes. Even with the large sequencing depth, rarefaction of the sorted-subset datasets indicated that sequencing was incomplete. Around 5.4% of naive CD4, 3.5% of naive CD8, about 2.1% of memory CD4, and more than 0.35% of memory CD8 clonotypes were shared across several donors. The genetic and exposure-history diversity represented was limited by the small number of donors. Only blood was sampled, and tissue TCR repertoires likely differ from those in blood. Larger estimated clonotype richness was generally found for naive subsets than for memory subsets.

This TCR was sampled from a man in his thirties or forties in good health. The rearrangement joined TRBV13 to TRBJ2-3; the D gene assignment is ambiguous. Sequenced sample: naive CD8+ T cells sorted from blood. Reading the label with the study, this specimen's cell subset or site is: CD45RA+CCR7+. The CDR3 region has the sequence CASSFIDRADTQYF. The bases are TGTGCCAGCAGCTTCATAGACCGCGCAGATACGCAGTATTTT.